Listed here are 4 T cell receptor beta chains from one sample, sequenced in a study of T cell responses to AZD1222 COVID-19 vaccine. The protocol was immunoSEQ multiplex PCR, while the TCRdb copy is restricted to in-frame clones and leaves out a portion. This table holds approximately 110,000 clones, around 84% found once. The source was peripheral blood, collected on day 0 of AZD1222 vaccination. Receptor source: an adult in good health.

The chain carries TRBV7-9 and TRBJ2-3, with TRBD2 matching over 8 bases. The CDR3 length is 14 residues. Germline V lookup: CDR1 SEHNR, CDR2 FQNEAQ (reference sequence). Losses at the gene ends were 1 base for V and 9 bases for J; bases not matched to a gene: 6. The CDR3 protein is CASSLDAAGDTQYF. Here the CDR3 DNA reads TGTGCCAGCAGCTTAGACGCAGCGGGGGACACGCAGTATTTT.

J is TRBJ2-7 and V is TRBV25-1, with 10 bases matching TRBD1. This CDR3 comprises 14 residues. V shed 4 bases and J 4 bases; nucleotides not matched to a gene: 4. Looked up from germline, CDR1 is MGHDK and CDR2 is SYGVNS. CDR3 sequence reads: CASSGGTGVYEQYF. DNA of the CDR3: TGTGCCAGCAGTGGGGGGACAGGGGTTTACGAGCAGTACTTC.

The V call is TRBV11-2, the J call TRBJ1-1; unclear D gene. In germline, CDR1 is SGHAT, CDR2 FQNNGV. The CDR3 is 13 residues long. V lost 3 bases to trimming and J lost 2 bases, with 7 bases between them. The CDR3 reads CASSFTANTEAFF. The CDR3 nucleotides read TGTGCCAGCAGCTTCACGGCCAACACTGAAGCTTTCTTT.

This clone has just one count. V usage is TRBV4-1 and J usage is TRBJ2-1; D gene uncertain. The CDR3 spans 17 residues. V dropped 0 bases and J dropped 6 bases, with 18 bases sitting between them. Germline loops: CDR1 MGHRA, CDR2 YSYEKL. CDR3 in DNA: TGCGCCAGCAGCCAAGACCCCCGGGTTCGTAGATCCAATGAGCAGTTCTTC. It yields the protein CASSQDPRVRRSNEQFF.